One and the same sample provided the 20 T cell receptor beta chains below, sequenced in a study of T cell changes during pregnancy in multiple sclerosis. The repertoire was sequenced with immunoSEQ multiplex PCR; TCRdb's copy has only in-frame clones and lacks some. In the table there are about 79,000 clones, 85% to 95% of which are singletons. The sequencing used CD4+ T cells from peripheral blood mononuclear cells, collected in the second trimester of pregnancy. The origin of the receptors is a female donor with multiple sclerosis, enrolled in a pregnancy study.

The rearrangement uses TRBV18 and TRBJ2-5; 13 nucleotides align to TRBD2. Unmatched junction bases numbered 6, after V lost 4 bases and J lost 1 base. Germline V CDR1 and CDR2: KGHSH, LQKENI. This CDR3 has 17 amino acids. CDR3 sequence: CASSQLAGGNIQETQYF. In DNA form, the CDR3 reads TGTGCCAGCTCACAACTAGCGGGAGGGAACATCCAAGAGACCCAGTACTTC.

CDR3 in amino acids: CASSLGYGQANTGELFF. Written as DNA, the CDR3 is TGTGCCAGCAGCTTAGGATATGGGCAGGCGAACACCGGGGAGCTGTTTTTT. The chain uses TRBV11-2 and TRBJ2-2; D remains unclear. With 1 base removed from V and 0 bases from J, the gap between germline ends came to 12 bases. The CDR3 runs to 17 residues. Per germline, CDR1 SGHAT and CDR2 FQNNGV.

The chain combines TRBV5-4 with TRBJ2-1; no clear D. Looked up from germline, CDR1 is SGHNT and CDR2 is YYREEE (reference sequence). The V end was cut by 1 base, the J end by 5 bases, with 13 bases between. This CDR3 is 15 amino acids long. Written as DNA, the CDR3 is TGTGCCAGCAGCTTGCGTCGTACAGTGGACAATGAGCAGTTCTTC. It is translated as CASSLRRTVDNEQFF.

This clone was counted a few times. The chain combines TRBV12-5 with TRBJ1-1; tentatively, D is TRBD1 (5 bases). The ends were cut back, 6 bases at V and 5 bases at J, with 10 bases in the middle. Germline loops: CDR1 LGHNT, CDR2 FRNRAP. This CDR3 has 12 residues. Written as DNA, the CDR3 is TGTGCTAGTGGGATGGGGGGGACTGAAGCTTTCTTT. Its protein product is CASGMGGTEAFF.

The genes are TRBV6-5 and TRBJ1-4; D unclear. V lost 2 bases, J lost 8 bases, and 12 bases lay in between. This CDR3 is built from 14 residues. Per germline, CDR1 MNHEY and CDR2 SVGAGI. For the CDR3, the DNA is TGTGCCAGCAGTTACCTGAAAGGAGGCGAAAAACTGTTTTTT. Protein product: CASSYLKGGEKLFF.

This sequence joins TRBV7-3 and TRBJ2-3; 9 positions agree with TRBD2. CDR1 SGHTA and CDR2 FQGTGA come from the germline V gene. The CDR3 totals 16 residues. V lost 1 base, J lost 5 bases, and 7 bases stayed unmatched. CDR3 sequence: CASSLRREGDLDTQYF. DNA of the CDR3: TGTGCCAGCAGCTTAAGGCGGGAGGGTGACCTAGATACGCAGTATTTT. The whole variable domain, filled in from reference TRBV7-3 and TRBJ2-3, reads GAGVSQTPSNKVTEKGKYVELRCDPISGHTALYWYRQSLGQGPEFLIYFQGTGAADDSGLPNDRFFAVRPEGSVSTLKIQRTERGDSAVYLCASSLRREGDLDTQYFGPGTRLTVL.

The rearrangement uses TRBV7-2 and TRBJ2-3; D remains unclear. CDR3 length equals 13 residues. Trimming took off 4 bases at V and 3 bases at J, with 8 bases between the two ends. Germline CDR1 and CDR2: SGHTA and FQGNSA. The CDR3 protein is CASSSPLTDTQYF. The CDR3 DNA follows: TGTGCCAGCAGCTCTCCGCTAACAGATACGCAGTATTTT.

The gene calls are TRBV2 and TRBJ1-1; D is unclear. Germline V gene lookup returns CDR1 SNHLY and CDR2 FYNNEI. CDR3 size: 14 residues. V was pared by 6 bases and J by 0 bases, with 11 bases between. CDR3 region: CASRLRFMNTEAFF. In DNA form, the CDR3 reads TGTGCCAGCAGACTTCGTTTCATGAACACTGAAGCTTTCTTT.

V gene TRBV5-4 combines with J gene TRBJ2-3; 7 bases map to TRBD2. Trimming cost V 2 bases and J 4 bases; bases outside gene matches: 7. The CDR3 is made up of 15 amino acids. From germline, CDR1 is SGHNT and CDR2 YYREEE (reference sequence). The CDR3 DNA is TGTGCCAGCAGCTTCGGGGAGGGCCGCGCAGATACGCAGTATTTT. Protein: CASSFGEGRADTQYF.

V usage is TRBV19 and J usage is TRBJ2-5, with 8 positions matching TRBD1. The CDR3 loop spans 13 amino acids. Looked up from germline, CDR1 is LNHDA and CDR2 is SQIVND (reference sequence). The junction had 6 bases not matched to a gene; V was cut back by 10 bases and J by 2 bases. The CDR3 nucleotides read TGTGCCACAGGGGGCCAGTGGCAAGAGACCCAGTACTTC. It yields the protein CATGGQWQETQYF. The full variable domain, in which reference TRBV19 and TRBJ2-5 provide the parts outside the CDR3, is DGGITQSPKYLFRKEGQNVTLSCEQNLNHDAMYWYRQDPGQGLRLIYYSQIVNDFQKGDIAEGYSVSREKKESFPLTVTSAQKNPTAFYLCATGGQWQETQYFGPGTRLLVL.

V usage is TRBV19 and J usage is TRBJ2-7, with TRBD2 identical over 11 bases. Trimming cost V 1 base and J 3 bases; bases outside gene matches: 2. Germline CDR1 and CDR2: LNHDA and SQIVND (reference sequence). This CDR3 spans 15 amino acids. CDR3 sequence reads: CASSIVGTSGYEQYF. CDR3 in DNA: TGTGCCAGTAGTATAGTCGGGACTAGCGGCTACGAGCAGTACTTC.

This clone has only one observation. V usage is TRBV10-1 and J usage is TRBJ1-1; possibly TRBD1 for D (5 bases). The CDR3 covers 15 residues. V lost 8 bases to trimming and J lost 4 bases, with 20 bases between them. CDR1 WNHNN and CDR2 SYGVQD come from the germline V gene (reference sequence). The CDR3, as DNA: TGCGCCAGCGCCCCGGGACCTCTGGGGGGCACTGAAGCTTTCTTT. Translation: CASAPGPLGGTEAFF.

This clone was counted a single time. V and J are TRBV18 and TRBJ2-3; a weak D match, TRBD1 (6 bases). This CDR3 has 14 amino acids. Looked up from germline, CDR1 is KGHSH and CDR2 is LQKENI. V lost 0 bases and J lost 5, with 9 bases in between. CDR3 nucleotides: TGTGCCAGCTCACCACCCAAGGGGGTAGATACGCAGTATTTT. Its protein product is CASSPPKGVDTQYF.

The V gene is TRBV7-3, the J gene TRBJ2-4, with D maybe TRBD1 (6 bases). This CDR3 is 14 amino acids long. Trimming pared 5 bases from V and 5 bases from J, leaving 13 bases between. Per the germline V gene, CDR1 is SGHTA and CDR2 is FQGTGA. The DNA of the CDR3 is TGTGCCAGCAGCAAGGACAGTGGTCAAAACATTCAGTACTTC. Translating it yields CASSKDSGQNIQYF.

This clone was found a few times. This sequence joins TRBV6-1 and TRBJ1-3; D gene uncertain. Per the germline V gene, CDR1 is MNHNS and CDR2 is SASEGT. V was trimmed by 4 bases and J by 4 bases, leaving 11 bases between them. The CDR3 consists of 14 residues. Written as DNA, the CDR3 is TGTGCCAGCAGTGGGGCGGGTACCGGAAACACCATATATTTT. Its translation is CASSGAGTGNTIYF.

The rearrangement uses TRBV5-1 and TRBJ2-3, with D possibly TRBD1 on 5 matching bases. There are 16 residues in the CDR3. CDR1 and CDR2 from the germline V gene are SGHRS and YFSETQ. V was cut by 4 bases and J by 4 bases, with 19 bases left in between. CDR3 sequence (DNA): TGCGCCAGCAGCCTACCAGGGCGAAGTAGTGCAGATACGCAGTATTTT. Protein sequence: CASSLPGRSSADTQYF.

Details on this clone: As the CDR3 is not closed by the conserved phenylalanine or tryptophan, this likely results from a read error. The chain couples TRBV30 to TRBJ1-2; D is ambiguous. CDR3 length: 14 amino acids. Germline loops: CDR1 GTSNPN, CDR2 SVGIG (reference sequence). V was shortened by 0 bases and J by 8 bases, with 16 bases between the two germline ends. CDR3 coding DNA: TGTGCCTGGAGTGTACATGGGCCAGCGGGAGGCTACACCCTC. Translated, it gives CAWSVHGPAGGYTL.

This chain uses TRBV18 with TRBJ2-1; 8 nucleotides agree with TRBD1. Germline V gives CDR1 KGHSH, CDR2 LQKENI. The CDR3 is made up of 13 amino acids. V dropped 6 bases and J dropped 6; count of bases not matched to a gene: 4. CDR3 DNA: TGTGCCAGCTCCCGGGACAGGACCAATGAGCAGTTCTTC. It codes for CASSRDRTNEQFF.

The chain recombines TRBV30 with TRBJ2-1; perhaps TRBD2 as D (5 bases). CDR1 is GTSNPN, CDR2 SVGIG, per germline (reference sequence). V lost 2 bases, J lost 9 bases, and 14 bases lay in between. CDR3 length: 13 residues. CDR3 nucleotides: TGTGCCTGGAGTCCTCTTGTCGCGGGTGAGCAGTTCTTC. Its translation: CAWSPLVAGEQFF.

This clone showed up just a few times. This chain connects TRBV11-2 to TRBJ1-4; D call uncertain. This CDR3 has 15 residues. V was cut by 4 bases and J by 3 bases, with 12 bases left in between. Germline V CDR1 and CDR2: SGHAT, FQNNGV. Written as DNA, the CDR3 is TGTGCCAGCAGCTCGCGCCCTGGAGCTAATGAAAAACTGTTTTTT. This encodes CASSSRPGANEKLFF.